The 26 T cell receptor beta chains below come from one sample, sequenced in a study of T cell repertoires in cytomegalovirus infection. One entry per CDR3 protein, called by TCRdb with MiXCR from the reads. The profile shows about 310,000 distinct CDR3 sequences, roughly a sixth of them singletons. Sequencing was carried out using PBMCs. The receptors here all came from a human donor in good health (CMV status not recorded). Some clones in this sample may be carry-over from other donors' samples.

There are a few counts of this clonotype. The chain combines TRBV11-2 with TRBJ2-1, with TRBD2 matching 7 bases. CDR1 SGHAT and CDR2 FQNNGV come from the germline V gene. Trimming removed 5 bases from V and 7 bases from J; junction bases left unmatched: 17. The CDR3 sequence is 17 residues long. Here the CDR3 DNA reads TGTGCCAGCAGCCCCTGGGAGACGGGACTACTCGTAAATGAGCAGTTCTTC. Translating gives CASSPWETGLLVNEQFF. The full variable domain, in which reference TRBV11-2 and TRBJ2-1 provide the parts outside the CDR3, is EAGVAQSPRYKIIEKRQSVAFWCNPISGHATLYWYQQILGQGPKLLIQFQNNGVVDDSQLPKDRFSAERLKGVDSTLKIQPAKLEDSAVYLCASSPWETGLLVNEQFFGPGTRLTVL.

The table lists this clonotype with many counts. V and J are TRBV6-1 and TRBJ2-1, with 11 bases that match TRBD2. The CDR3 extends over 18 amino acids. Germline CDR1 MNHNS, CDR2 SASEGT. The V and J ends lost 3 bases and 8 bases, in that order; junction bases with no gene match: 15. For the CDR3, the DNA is TGTGCCAGCAGTGACCTTTTCCCCGGGACTAGCGGAAAGGATGAGCAGTTCTTC. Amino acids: CASSDLFPGTSGKDEQFF.

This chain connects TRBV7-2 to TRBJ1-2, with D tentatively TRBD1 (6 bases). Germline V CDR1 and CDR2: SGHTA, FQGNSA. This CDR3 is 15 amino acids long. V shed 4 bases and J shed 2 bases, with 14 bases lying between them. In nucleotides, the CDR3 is TGTGCCAGCAGCTCCGCGGACAGACTAAACTATGGCTACACCTTC. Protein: CASSSADRLNYGYTF. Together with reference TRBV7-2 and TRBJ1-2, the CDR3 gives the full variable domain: GAGVSQSPSNKVTEKGKDVELRCDPISGHTALYWYRQSLGQGLEFLIYFQGNSAPDKSGLPSDRFSAERTGGSVSTLTIQRTQQEDSAVYLCASSSADRLNYGYTFGSGTRLTVV.

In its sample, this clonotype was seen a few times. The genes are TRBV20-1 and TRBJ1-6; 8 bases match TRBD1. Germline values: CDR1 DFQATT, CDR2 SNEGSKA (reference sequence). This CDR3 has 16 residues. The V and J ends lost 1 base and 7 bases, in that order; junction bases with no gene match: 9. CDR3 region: CSARVDAGQGNSPLHF. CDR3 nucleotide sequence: TGCAGTGCTAGAGTGGACGCTGGACAGGGAAATTCACCCCTCCACTTT.

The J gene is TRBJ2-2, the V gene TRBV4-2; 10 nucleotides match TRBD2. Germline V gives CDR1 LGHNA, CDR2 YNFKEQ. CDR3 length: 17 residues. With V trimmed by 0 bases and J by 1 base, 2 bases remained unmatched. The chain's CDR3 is CASSQEERGGNTGELFF. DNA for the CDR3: TGTGCCAGCAGCCAAGAAGAGCGGGGGGGGAACACCGGGGAGCTGTTTTTT.

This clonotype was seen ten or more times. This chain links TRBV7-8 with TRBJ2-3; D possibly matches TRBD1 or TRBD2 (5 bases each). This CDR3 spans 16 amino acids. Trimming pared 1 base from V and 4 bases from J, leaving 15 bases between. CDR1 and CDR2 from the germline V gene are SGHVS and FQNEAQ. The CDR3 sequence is CASSLDSGRRADTQYF. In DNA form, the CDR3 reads TGTGCCAGCAGCTTAGATTCGGGGCGACGAGCAGATACGCAGTATTTT.

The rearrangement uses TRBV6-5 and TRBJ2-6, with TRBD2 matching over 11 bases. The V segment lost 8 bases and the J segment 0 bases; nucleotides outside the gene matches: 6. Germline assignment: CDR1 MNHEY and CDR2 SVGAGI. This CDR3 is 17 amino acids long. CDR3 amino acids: CASGLSGGASGANVLTF. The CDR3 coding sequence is TGTGCCAGCGGCCTTAGCGGGGGGGCCTCTGGGGCCAACGTCCTGACTTTC.

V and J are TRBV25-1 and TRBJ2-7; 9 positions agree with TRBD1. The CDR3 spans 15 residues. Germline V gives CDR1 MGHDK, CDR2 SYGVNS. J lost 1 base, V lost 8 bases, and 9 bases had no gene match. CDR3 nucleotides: TGTGCCAGCCGACGGACGGGACAGGGATCCTACGAGCAGTACTTC. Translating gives CASRRTGQGSYEQYF.

In nucleotides, the CDR3 is TGTGCCAGCAGCTTGGAGGGAGGGTATAGCAATCAGCCCCAGCATTTT. Amino acids: CASSLEGGYSNQPQHF. This chain connects TRBV5-8 to TRBJ1-5; D uncertain. The CDR3 consists of 16 residues. Germline V CDR1 and CDR2: SGHTS, YDEGEE. The V end was cut by 0 bases, the J end by 0 bases, with 10 bases between. Variable domain in full (rest from reference TRBV5-8 and TRBJ1-5): EAGVTQSPTHLIKTRGQQATLRCSPISGHTSVYWYQQALGLGLQFLLWYDEGEERNRGNFPPRFSGRQFPNYSSELNVNALELEDSALYLCASSLEGGYSNQPQHFGDGTRLSIL.

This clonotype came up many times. Here the CDR3 reads CASARGPGTEAFF. For the CDR3, the DNA is TGTGCCAGCGCCAGGGGGCCAGGGACTGAAGCTTTCTTT. The chain carries TRBV12-3 or TRBV12-4 and TRBJ1-1; 8 bases line up with TRBD1. The V and J ends lost 8 bases and 5 bases, in that order; junction bases with no gene match: 7. There are 13 residues in the CDR3.

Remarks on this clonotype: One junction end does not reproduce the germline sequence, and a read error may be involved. The CDR3 nucleotides read TGTGCCAGCAGTTACTCGAATACCGGGGAGCTGTTTTTT. This sequence encodes CASSYSNTGELFF. The chain has TRBV28 and TRBJ2-2; D is uncertain. Germline loops: CDR1 MDHEN, CDR2 SYDVKM. CDR3 length: 13 amino acids.

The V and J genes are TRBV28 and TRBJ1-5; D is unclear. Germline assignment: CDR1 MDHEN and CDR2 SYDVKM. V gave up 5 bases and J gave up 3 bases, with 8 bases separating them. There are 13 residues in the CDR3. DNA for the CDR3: TGTGCCAGCAGTACACCGTTCAATCAGCCCCAGCATTTT. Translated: CASSTPFNQPQHF. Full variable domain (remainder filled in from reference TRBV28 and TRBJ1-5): DVKVTQSSRYLVKRTGEKVFLECVQDMDHENMFWYRQDPGLGLRLIYFSYDVKMKEKGDIPEGYSVSREKKERFSLILESASTNQTSMYLCASSTPFNQPQHFGDGTRLSIL.

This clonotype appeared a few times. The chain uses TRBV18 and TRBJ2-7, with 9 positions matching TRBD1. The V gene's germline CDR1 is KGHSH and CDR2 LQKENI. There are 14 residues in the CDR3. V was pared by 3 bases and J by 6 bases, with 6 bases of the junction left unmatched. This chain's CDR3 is CASSPSGQGLEQYF. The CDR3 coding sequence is TGTGCCAGCTCACCCTCGGGACAGGGCCTCGAGCAGTACTTC.

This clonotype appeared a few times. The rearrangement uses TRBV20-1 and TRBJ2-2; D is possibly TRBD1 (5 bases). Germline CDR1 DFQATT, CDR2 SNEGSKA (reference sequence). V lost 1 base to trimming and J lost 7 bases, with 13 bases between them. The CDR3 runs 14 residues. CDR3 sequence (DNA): TGCAGTGCTAGAGGCAGGGATGATGACGGGGAGCTGTTTTTT. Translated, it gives CSARGRDDDGELFF.

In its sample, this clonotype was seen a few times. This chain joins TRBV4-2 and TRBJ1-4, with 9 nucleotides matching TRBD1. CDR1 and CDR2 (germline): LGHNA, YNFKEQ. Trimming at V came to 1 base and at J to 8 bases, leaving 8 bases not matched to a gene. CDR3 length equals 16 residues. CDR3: CASSQAGQGTGEKLFF. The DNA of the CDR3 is TGTGCCAGCAGCCAAGCGGGACAGGGAACTGGCGAAAAACTGTTTTTT.

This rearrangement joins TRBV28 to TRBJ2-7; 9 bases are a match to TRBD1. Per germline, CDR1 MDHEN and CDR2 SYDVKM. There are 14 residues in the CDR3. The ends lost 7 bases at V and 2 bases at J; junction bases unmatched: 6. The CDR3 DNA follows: TGTGCCAGCATCACCGGGACAGGGACCTACGAGCAGTACTTC. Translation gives CASITGTGTYEQYF.

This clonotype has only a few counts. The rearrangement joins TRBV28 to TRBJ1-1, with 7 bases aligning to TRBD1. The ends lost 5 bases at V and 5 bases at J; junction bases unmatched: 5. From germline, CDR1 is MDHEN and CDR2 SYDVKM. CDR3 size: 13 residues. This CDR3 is CASSRGGRTEAFF. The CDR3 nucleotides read TGTGCCAGCAGTCGAGGGGGCAGGACTGAAGCTTTCTTT.

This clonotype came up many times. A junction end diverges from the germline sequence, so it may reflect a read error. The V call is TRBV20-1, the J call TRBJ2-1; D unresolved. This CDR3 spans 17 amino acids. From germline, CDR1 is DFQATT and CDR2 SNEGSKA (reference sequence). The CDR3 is CSARDNIRALHDNEQFF. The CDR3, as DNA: TGCAGTGCAAGAGACAACATTAGGGCCCTACACGACAATGAGCAGTTCTTC.

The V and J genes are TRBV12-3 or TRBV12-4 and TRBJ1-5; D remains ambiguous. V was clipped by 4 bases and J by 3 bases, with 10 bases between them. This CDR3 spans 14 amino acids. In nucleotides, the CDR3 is TGTGCCAGCAGTTCTCGGACTGCCAATCAGCCCCAGCATTTT. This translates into CASSSRTANQPQHF.

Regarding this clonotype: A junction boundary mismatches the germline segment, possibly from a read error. The CDR3 coding sequence is TGTGCCAGCAGTTTCCAGATCTCCCACGAGCAGTACTTC. This codes for CASSFQISHEQYF. The J gene is TRBJ2-7, the V gene TRBV12-3 or TRBV12-4, with D unclear. The CDR3 contains 13 residues.

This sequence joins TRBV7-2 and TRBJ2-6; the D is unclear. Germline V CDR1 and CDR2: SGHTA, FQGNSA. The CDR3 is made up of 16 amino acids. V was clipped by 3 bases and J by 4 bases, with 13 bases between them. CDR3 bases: TGTGCCAGCAGCTTCCCCCCTGGGTCCGGGGCCAACGTCCTGACTTTC. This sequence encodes CASSFPPGSGANVLTF.

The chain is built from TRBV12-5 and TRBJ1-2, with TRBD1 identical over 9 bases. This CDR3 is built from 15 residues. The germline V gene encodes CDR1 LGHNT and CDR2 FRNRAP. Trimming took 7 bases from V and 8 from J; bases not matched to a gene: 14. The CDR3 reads CASASQGAESGGYTF. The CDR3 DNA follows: TGTGCTAGTGCCTCACAGGGGGCAGAATCAGGAGGCTACACCTTC.

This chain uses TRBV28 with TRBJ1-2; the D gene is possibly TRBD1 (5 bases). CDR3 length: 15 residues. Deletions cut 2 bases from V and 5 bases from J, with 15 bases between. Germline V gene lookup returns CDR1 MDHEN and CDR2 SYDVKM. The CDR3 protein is CASSLAAGSWYGYTF. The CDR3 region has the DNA TGTGCCAGCAGTTTAGCGGCAGGGAGCTGGTATGGCTACACCTTC.

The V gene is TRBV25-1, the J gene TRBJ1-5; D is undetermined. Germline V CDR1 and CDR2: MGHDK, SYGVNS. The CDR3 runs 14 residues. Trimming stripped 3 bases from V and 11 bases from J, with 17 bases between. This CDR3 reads CASSDSRAQGAQHF. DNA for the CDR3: TGTGCCAGCAGTGACTCGAGGGCCCAAGGAGCCCAGCATTTT.

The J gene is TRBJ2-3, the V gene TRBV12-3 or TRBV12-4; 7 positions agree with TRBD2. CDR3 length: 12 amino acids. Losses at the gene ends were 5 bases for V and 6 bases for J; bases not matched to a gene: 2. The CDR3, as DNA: TGTGCCAGCAGTCCGCGGGGGGATACGCAGTATTTT. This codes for CASSPRGDTQYF.

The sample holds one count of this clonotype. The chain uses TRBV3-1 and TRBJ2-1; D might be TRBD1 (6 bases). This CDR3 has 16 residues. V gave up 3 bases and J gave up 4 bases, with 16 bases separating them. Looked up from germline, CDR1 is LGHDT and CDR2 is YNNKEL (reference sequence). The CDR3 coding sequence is TGTGCCAGCAGCCAGCAGGGGAGAAATTTTTACAATGAGCAGTTCTTC. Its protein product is CASSQQGRNFYNEQFF.